Each of the 25 T cell receptor beta chains below was sequenced from the same sample in a study of T cells after yellow fever vaccination (dated by TCRdb to between 2019 and 2020). The library was built by means of 5' RACE. The sequencer was an Illumina NovaSeq 6000. TCRdb reprocessing: public reads trimmed at Q25 with fastp, clones called with MiXCR, in-frame beta chains kept. A single entry per CDR3 protein holds the most common genes and DNA from its merged rows. The sample contains 300,000 or so distinct CDR3 sequences, around 3.9% of them found a single time. The ten largest clones take up roughly a quarter of the sample. The sample's treatment or condition label, decoded: live attenuated yellow fever vaccine strain. Specimen: PBMCs, collected 5 days after the yellow fever booster vaccination. These receptors originate from a young man who received the YFV17D yellow fever vaccine.

This chain links TRBV5-1 with TRBJ2-3; the D call may be TRBD1 or TRBD2 (5 bases each). Germline CDR1 and CDR2: SGHRS and YFSETQ. The CDR3 is 12 amino acids. The germline V and J ends were trimmed by 7 bases and 8 bases, with 14 bases remaining between them. The CDR3 nucleotides are TGCGCCAGCCGATACGGGGACGCTACGCAGTATTTT. Protein sequence: CASRYGDATQYF. The variable domain in full, completed from reference TRBV5-1 and TRBJ2-3, reads KAGVTQTPRYLIKTRGQQVTLSCSPISGHRSVSWYQQTPGQGLQFLFEYFSETQRNKGNFPGRFSGRQFSNSRSEMNVSTLELGDSALYLCASRYGDATQYFGPGTRLTVL.

The chain couples TRBV6-5 to TRBJ2-1, with 12 bases identical to TRBD2. J was trimmed by 5 bases and V by 0 bases; bases with no gene match: 5. The CDR3 extends over 17 amino acids. CDR1 is MNHEY and CDR2 is SVGAGI in the germline V gene. The CDR3 region is CASSYSLLAGGHNEQFF. The CDR3 DNA is TGTGCCAGCAGTTACTCGTTACTAGCGGGGGGCCACAATGAGCAGTTCTTC.

The V gene is TRBV12-3 or TRBV12-4, the J gene TRBJ1-1; the D is unclear. Trimming removed 3 bases at V and 1 base at J, with 15 bases between. CDR3 length: 16 amino acids. CDR3 DNA sequence: TGTGCCAGCAGTTTGCCATTATTGAGGGCGAACACTGAAGCTTTCTTT. It translates to CASSLPLLRANTEAFF.

This clonotype has at least ten counts. The chain employs TRBV24-1 and TRBJ2-1; TRBD2 matches at 11 bases. Germline V lookup: CDR1 KGHDR, CDR2 SFDVKD. The CDR3 contains 15 residues. With V trimmed by 3 bases and J by 8 bases, 5 bases remained unmatched. The CDR3 DNA is TGTGCCACCAGTGATCCCGGACTAGCGGGTGATGAGCAGTTCTTC. It codes for CATSDPGLAGDEQFF.

This clonotype was detected a few times. V usage is TRBV5-1 and J usage is TRBJ2-1; D uncertain. The CDR3 runs to 13 residues. V was shortened by 3 bases and J by 5 bases, with 9 bases between the two germline ends. In germline, CDR1 is SGHRS, CDR2 YFSETQ. The CDR3 is CASSSHSNNEQFF. For the CDR3, the DNA is TGCGCCAGCAGCTCCCACAGCAACAATGAGCAGTTCTTC.

This chain links TRBV7-2 with TRBJ2-5, with 9 bases identical to TRBD1. The CDR3 sequence is 15 residues long. Trimming took 4 bases from V and 6 from J; bases not matched to a gene: 9. The V gene's germline CDR1 is SGHTA and CDR2 FQGNSA. CDR3 in amino acids: CASSSVGDREQTQYF. As DNA, the CDR3 is TGTGCCAGCAGCTCGGTGGGGGACAGGGAACAGACCCAGTACTTC.

This clonotype came up a few times. The chain recombines TRBV15 with TRBJ2-2; possibly TRBD1 for D (5 bases). The germline V gene encodes CDR1 LNHNV and CDR2 YYDKDF (reference sequence). This CDR3 spans 17 amino acids. V was cut by 0 bases and J by 4 bases, with 15 bases left in between. In DNA form, the CDR3 reads TGTGCCACCAGCAGAGAATGGGATACAGGACGCACCGGGGAGCTGTTTTTT. Translating gives CATSREWDTGRTGELFF. The full variable domain, completed using reference TRBV15 and TRBJ2-2, is DAMVIQNPRYQVTQFGKPVTLSCSQTLNHNVMYWYQQKSSQAPKLLFHYYDKDFNNEADTPDNFQSRRPNTSFCFLDIRSPGLGDTAMYLCATSREWDTGRTGELFFGEGSRLTVL.

In this sample, this clonotype turned up many times. This chain links TRBV20-1 with TRBJ2-5; D is possibly TRBD2 (6 bases). The CDR3 is 14 residues long. Trimming took 3 bases from V and 2 from J, leaving 13 bases between them. The germline gives CDR1 DFQATT, CDR2 SNEGSKA (reference sequence). The CDR3 DNA reads TGCAGTGCTAGGGGGGGTGCCTTACAAGAGACCCAGTACTTC. Translation: CSARGGALQETQYF.

The chain joins TRBV7-2 to TRBJ2-5; D gene uncertain. The germline V gene encodes CDR1 SGHTA and CDR2 FQGNSA. CDR3 length: 13 residues. V was cut by 5 bases and J by 5 bases, with 12 bases left in between. Here the CDR3 DNA reads TGTGCCAGCAGCCCCCCCTCAGGCGAGACCCAGTACTTC. Protein: CASSPPSGETQYF.

Of note for this clonotype: Germline and junction disagree at one end, which may indicate a read error. The rearrangement links TRBV6-4 to TRBJ2-3; no clear D gene. CDR1 is MRHNA, CDR2 SNTAGT, per germline. This CDR3 is built from 10 residues. The CDR3 loop reads CCTLSDTQYF. The CDR3 coding sequence is TGCTGTACCCTCTCAGATACGCAGTATTTT.

This chain joins TRBV7-9 and TRBJ1-5, with D perhaps TRBD1 (6 bases). CDR1 is SEHNR, CDR2 FQNEAQ, per germline (reference sequence). With 5 bases removed from V and 12 bases from J, the gap between germline ends came to 14 bases. This CDR3 comprises 12 residues. Written as DNA, the CDR3 is TGTGCCAGCAGCCAGGGGCGGTGGCTCCAGCATTTT. It codes for CASSQGRWLQHF.

V usage is TRBV7-2 and J usage is TRBJ2-7, with D hard to call. V was clipped by 0 bases and J by 0 bases, with 6 bases between them. CDR1 SGHTA and CDR2 FQGNSA come from the germline V gene. The CDR3 has 14 amino acids. The CDR3 reads CASSLAWSSYEQYF. CDR3 coding DNA: TGTGCCAGCAGCTTAGCGTGGAGCTCCTACGAGCAGTACTTC.

This clonotype was seen a few times. The J gene is TRBJ2-3, the V gene TRBV9, with 11 nucleotides matching TRBD2. CDR1 SGDLS and CDR2 YYNGEE come from the germline V gene. This CDR3 is 15 amino acids long. V lost 0 bases, J lost 9 bases, and 6 bases stayed unmatched. The CDR3 region has the DNA TGTGCCAGCAGCGTAGGGCTAGCGGGGGGCCACACGCAGTATTTT. Translation: CASSVGLAGGHTQYF. Filled out from reference TRBV9 and TRBJ2-3, the complete variable domain reads DSGVTQTPKHLITATGQRVTLRCSPRSGDLSVYWYQQSLDQGLQFLIQYYNGEERAKGNILERFSAQQFPDLHSELNLSSLELGDSALYFCASSVGLAGGHTQYFGPGTRLTVL.

This clonotype was picked up many times. The DNA of the CDR3 is TGTGCCAGCAGCTTAGACCGACTAGCGGGGCTCGAGCAGTACTTC. The encoded protein is CASSLDRLAGLEQYF. The V call is TRBV7-2, the J call TRBJ2-7, with TRBD2 matching over 11 bases. Germline CDR1 reads SGHTA; CDR2 reads FQGNSA. The V and J ends lost 1 base and 6 bases, in that order; junction bases with no gene match: 5. The CDR3 is 15 amino acids. Drawing the rest from reference TRBV7-2 and TRBJ2-7, the complete variable domain is GAGVSQSPSNKVTEKGKDVELRCDPISGHTALYWYRQSLGQGLEFLIYFQGNSAPDKSGLPSDRFSAERTGGSVSTLTIQRTQQEDSAVYLCASSLDRLAGLEQYFGPGTRLTVT.

This rearrangement joins TRBV12-5 to TRBJ1-1; D is uncertain. V was trimmed by 5 bases and J by 1 base, leaving 8 bases between them. The CDR3 has 13 amino acids. Per germline, CDR1 LGHNT and CDR2 FRNRAP. CDR3 in DNA: TGTGCTAGTGGTATTGGAAAGAACACTGAAGCTTTCTTT. This encodes CASGIGKNTEAFF.

This clonotype showed up many times. The genes are TRBV7-2 and TRBJ2-5; D gene ambiguous. The CDR3 length is 14 residues. Germline V gives CDR1 SGHTA, CDR2 FQGNSA. The V gene lost 5 bases and the J gene lost 1 base, with 11 bases spanning the gap. CDR3 sequence: CASSQRWSQETQYF. The DNA of the CDR3 is TGTGCCAGCAGCCAGAGGTGGTCCCAAGAGACCCAGTACTTC.

This clonotype has a count of ten or more. The chain links TRBV7-8 to TRBJ2-5; 15 nucleotides agree with TRBD2. The CDR3 totals 17 residues. With V trimmed by 1 base and J by 5 bases, 5 bases remained unmatched. Germline CDR1 reads SGHVS; CDR2 reads FQNEAQ. This chain's CDR3 is CASSLGTSGGAQETQYF. The CDR3 nucleotides are TGTGCCAGCAGCTTAGGGACTAGCGGGGGGGCCCAGGAGACCCAGTACTTC. Together with reference TRBV7-8 and TRBJ2-5, the CDR3 gives the full variable domain: GAGVSQSPRYKVAKRGQDVALRCDPISGHVSLFWYQQALGQGPEFLTYFQNEAQLDKSGLPSDRFFAERPEGSVSTLKIQRTQQEDSAVYLCASSLGTSGGAQETQYFGPGTRLLVL.

This clonotype was seen ten or more times. The chain links TRBV28 to TRBJ1-1; D possibly corresponds to TRBD1 (5 bases). This CDR3 is built from 13 residues. The germline gives CDR1 MDHEN, CDR2 SYDVKM. V was clipped by 2 bases and J by 6 bases, with 10 bases between them. DNA for the CDR3: TGTGCCAGCAGTTTAGGGCAGGGCTCTGAAGCTTTCTTT. This encodes CASSLGQGSEAFF.

This clonotype occurred many times. The chain uses TRBV4-2 and TRBJ2-3; D possibly corresponds to TRBD1 (5 bases). This CDR3 spans 15 amino acids. V was clipped by 0 bases and J by 4 bases, with 11 bases between them. The germline V gene has CDR1 LGHNA and CDR2 YNFKEQ. CDR3 residues: CASSQEGSGPDTQYF. Written as DNA, the CDR3 is TGTGCCAGCAGCCAAGAGGGGTCAGGGCCAGATACGCAGTATTTT.

This clonotype was counted between two and nine times. CDR3 in DNA: TGTGCCAGCAGCTTAACGTTCGGGAGGGGAGATACGCAGTATTTT. Its translation: CASSLTFGRGDTQYF. The genes are TRBV7-9 and TRBJ2-3, with TRBD2 matching 8 bases. The CDR3 length is 15 residues. Looked up from germline, CDR1 is SEHNR and CDR2 is FQNEAQ (reference sequence). V was pared by 2 bases and J by 5 bases, with 6 bases of the junction left unmatched.

V gene TRBV7-6 combines with J gene TRBJ2-5; 8 bases are shared with TRBD1. The CDR3 is made up of 15 amino acids. Germline V gene lookup returns CDR1 SGHVS and CDR2 FNYEAQ. Losses at the gene ends were 4 bases for V and 2 bases for J; bases not matched to a gene: 6. Here the CDR3 DNA reads TGTGCCAGCAGCTCCAGACAGGGGAGGCAAGAGACCCAGTACTTC. Amino acids: CASSSRQGRQETQYF.

There are a few counts of this clonotype. The rearrangement links TRBV5-4 to TRBJ2-4, with 7 bases matching TRBD1. Germline V gene lookup returns CDR1 SGHNT and CDR2 YYREEE (reference sequence). This CDR3 is built from 13 residues. V lost 2 bases to trimming and J lost 8 bases; unmatched junction nucleotides: 4. CDR3 region: CASSFDRADIQYF. CDR3 bases: TGTGCCAGCAGCTTTGACAGGGCCGACATTCAGTACTTC.

The chain combines TRBV10-3 with TRBJ1-1, with D perhaps matching TRBD1 (6 bases). V gave up 3 bases and J gave up 0 bases, with 14 bases separating them. This CDR3 spans 16 amino acids. Germline-derived CDR1 and CDR2 are ENHRY and SYGVKD. The CDR3 DNA follows: TGTGCCATCAGTGAAGGGGGTGCAGGAGTGAACACTGAAGCTTTCTTT. Translated, it gives CAISEGGAGVNTEAFF.

This clonotype showed up many times. This rearrangement joins TRBV5-4 to TRBJ2-1, with D possibly being TRBD1 or TRBD2 (7 bases each). CDR3 length: 13 residues. Trimming stripped 3 bases from V and 10 bases from J, with 14 bases between. Germline CDR1 is SGHNT and CDR2 is YYREEE (reference sequence). The CDR3 loop is CASSSNRGGEQFF. CDR3 bases: TGTGCCAGCAGCTCGAACAGGGGAGGGGAGCAGTTCTTC.

This clonotype came up many times. This rearrangement joins TRBV29-1 to TRBJ1-2; TRBD1 matches at 12 bases. The V and J ends lost 4 bases and 6 bases, in that order; junction bases with no gene match: 3. Germline assignment: CDR1 SQVTM and CDR2 ANQGSEA. CDR3 length: 13 residues. In nucleotides, the CDR3 is TGCAGCGTTGCGGGACAGGGGGCTGATGGCTACACCTTC. This sequence encodes CSVAGQGADGYTF.